This T cell receptor (beta chain) was documented in a study of blood T cell repertoires in COVID-19. Across the whole study: Acute and convalescent COVID-19 samples came from the United States, Italy and Spain.

In the authors' workflow: Reference gene primer amplification yielded estimated nucleated cell counts. Clones were read by immunoSEQ multiplex PCR, and TCRdb kept only the in-frame ones, dropping some. V and J calls and clone size are given by that table; D and trimming were obtained from the DNA. The data contain over 75,000 clones, around three quarters of them singletons. The V segment lost 2 bases and the J segment 4 bases; nucleotides outside the gene matches: 5. Germline V gene data show CDR1 as SGHRS and CDR2 as YFSETQ. The CDR3 sequence is 14 residues long. This chain joins TRBV5-1 and TRBJ2-7; 8 bases are shared with TRBD1. This clonotype was obtained from a man aged 50 to 60 who had recovered from COVID-19. Sequencing was carried out using peripheral blood. The CDR3 sequence: CASSFKTGVYEQYF. The CDR3, as DNA: TGCGCCAGCAGCTTTAAGACAGGGGTATACGAGCAGTACTTC.